The 26 T cell receptor beta chains in this list originate from one sample, sequenced in a study of beta chain features in type 1 diabetes. Study-wide findings and caveats: Moderately but significantly shorter TCRB CDR3s were found in Type 1 diabetes patients in all four CD4+ subsets.

The isolated RNA, all of it, was reverse transcribed, so expressed TCRB transcripts were what got sequenced. The method was immunoSEQ multiplex PCR; TCRdb's version includes in-frame clones alone and lacks a portion of them. The table has around 50,000 clones, approximately 40% seen once. No antigen has been identified for these receptors. Specimen: stem cell memory CD4+ T cells from blood. The receptors originated from a man aged 30 to 45 with type 1 diabetes.

This clone was counted between two and nine times. V usage is TRBV19 and J usage is TRBJ2-3; 9 bases agree with TRBD2. Germline trimming cut 4 bases from V and 7 bases from J; bases unmatched to any gene: 9. This CDR3 has 15 amino acids. The V gene's germline CDR1 is LNHDA and CDR2 SQIVND (reference sequence). This CDR3 is CASSNTRTSENTQYF. CDR3 bases: TGTGCCAGTAGTAACACCCGGACTAGCGAAAATACGCAGTATTTT.

V and J are TRBV5-1 and TRBJ1-1; 7 positions agree with TRBD1. This CDR3 has 14 residues. Germline lookup yields CDR1 SGHRS and CDR2 YFSETQ. The junction had 13 bases not matched to a gene; V was cut back by 4 bases and J by 10 bases. The CDR3 loop is CASSPGTDVIAAFF. The CDR3, as DNA: TGCGCCAGCAGCCCCGGGACAGACGTGATCGCAGCTTTCTTT.

V and J are TRBV7-8 and TRBJ2-3, with D maybe TRBD2 (6 bases). Trimming stripped 5 bases from V and 1 base from J, with 10 bases between. The germline V gene has CDR1 SGHVS and CDR2 FQNEAQ. The CDR3 extends over 14 amino acids. The CDR3 loop is CASSPWGGTDTQYF. The DNA of the CDR3 is TGTGCCAGCAGCCCCTGGGGGGGCACAGATACGCAGTATTTT.

CDR3: CASSLPVPFGEQFF. CDR3 sequence (DNA): TGTGCCAGCAGTTTACCCGTCCCGTTCGGTGAGCAGTTCTTC. J is TRBJ2-1 and V is TRBV28; D ambiguous. The CDR3 contains 14 residues. Germline-derived CDR1 and CDR2 are MDHEN and SYDVKM. The ends were cut back, 2 bases at V and 9 bases at J, with 14 bases in the middle.

The chain couples TRBV5-1 to TRBJ2-1; 12 bases fit TRBD2. The CDR3 is made up of 16 amino acids. Per the germline V gene, CDR1 is SGHRS and CDR2 is YFSETQ. The J segment lost 2 bases and the V segment lost 3 bases, leaving 3 bases of the junction unmatched. Here the CDR3 reads CASSSGLAGTYNEQFF. Written as DNA, the CDR3 is TGCGCCAGCAGCTCTGGACTAGCGGGGACCTACAATGAGCAGTTCTTC.

The rearrangement uses TRBV7-9 and TRBJ2-2; TRBD1 matches 9 bases. The CDR3 extends over 16 amino acids. After removal of 2 bases from V and 5 bases from J, the junction contained 6 bases not matched to a gene. Germline CDR1 reads SEHNR; CDR2 reads FQNEAQ (reference sequence). Here the CDR3 reads CASSLRLTGGTGELFF. As DNA, the CDR3 is TGTGCCAGCAGCTTACGTTTGACAGGGGGAACCGGGGAGCTGTTTTTT.

The chain carries TRBV18 and TRBJ1-1; 7 bases are shared with TRBD1. Per germline, CDR1 KGHSH and CDR2 LQKENI. The CDR3 extends over 14 amino acids. The J segment lost 3 bases and the V segment lost 4 bases, leaving 5 bases of the junction unmatched. The CDR3 bases are TGTGCCAGCTCACTGACAGGGTGGGACACTGAAGCTTTCTTT. Translating it yields CASSLTGWDTEAFF. Looking up the rest from reference TRBV18 and TRBJ1-1 gives the full variable domain: NAGVMQNPRHLVRRRGQEARLRCSPMKGHSHVYWYRQLPEEGLKFMVYLQKENIIDESGMPKERFSAEFPKEGPSILRIQQVVRGDSAAYFCASSLTGWDTEAFFGQGTRLTVV.

V and J are TRBV19 and TRBJ1-2; a weak D match, TRBD1 (6 bases). V lost 7 bases and J lost 7, with 16 bases in between. The CDR3 is made up of 13 amino acids. The germline V gene encodes CDR1 LNHDA and CDR2 SQIVND (reference sequence). The CDR3 protein is CASTRGLGGGYTF. Here the CDR3 DNA reads TGTGCCAGTACGCGGGGGCTAGGTGGTGGCTACACCTTC. The variable domain in full, with the rest retrieved from reference TRBV19 and TRBJ1-2, is DGGITQSPKYLFRKEGQNVTLSCEQNLNHDAMYWYRQDPGQGLRLIYYSQIVNDFQKGDIAEGYSVSREKKESFPLTVTSAQKNPTAFYLCASTRGLGGGYTFGSGTRLTVV.

The rearrangement uses TRBV5-1 and TRBJ2-1, with unresolved D. The CDR3 runs to 15 residues. CDR1 is SGHRS, CDR2 YFSETQ, per germline. Trimming stripped 0 bases from V and 12 bases from J, with 19 bases between. CDR3 in DNA: TGCGCCAGCAGCTTGGGAGAACCCCGATCTGCCGGGCAGTTCTTC. Translation: CASSLGEPRSAGQFF.

The chain links TRBV28 to TRBJ1-2; D is ambiguous. Between the trimmed V and J ends, which lost 3 bases and 4 bases, there was a span of 12 bases. The CDR3 is 14 amino acids. From germline, CDR1 is MDHEN and CDR2 SYDVKM. The CDR3 bases are TGTGCCAGCAGTTTGACCGCGGTGGGCTATGGCTACACCTTC. As protein: CASSLTAVGYGYTF.

The chain has TRBV28 and TRBJ2-3, with 7 positions matching TRBD2. Germline-derived CDR1 and CDR2 are MDHEN and SYDVKM. This CDR3 is 15 amino acids long. J was trimmed by 1 base and V by 6 bases; bases with no gene match: 7. CDR3 DNA: TGTGCCAGCAGAGGAGCGGGAAGGGGCACAGATACGCAGTATTTT. Amino acid sequence: CASRGAGRGTDTQYF.

This clone was seen more than once but under ten times. The CDR3 protein is CASSRTRVSEQFF. Here the CDR3 DNA reads TGTGCCAGTAGTAGGACTAGAGTCAGTGAGCAGTTCTTC. V and J are TRBV19 and TRBJ2-1; 7 bases match TRBD2. V trimming: 4 bases; J trimming: 9 bases; junction bases outside the gene matches: 6. CDR1 and CDR2 from the germline V gene are LNHDA and SQIVND (reference sequence). The CDR3 length is 13 residues.

This clone was detected only a few times. The rearrangement joins TRBV7-2 to TRBJ1-1; no reliable D call. Germline CDR1 SGHTA, CDR2 FQGNSA. V lost 5 bases and J lost 5, with 18 bases in between. The CDR3 length is 15 residues. For the CDR3, the DNA is TGTGCCAGCAGCCCGCGAATCTTATCGAGGACTGAAGCTTTCTTT. Amino acid sequence: CASSPRILSRTEAFF.

V is TRBV18 and J is TRBJ1-1; D is possibly TRBD1 (5 bases). The CDR3 contains 13 residues. Trimming left V 3 bases short and J 5 bases short, with 10 bases between. Looked up from germline, CDR1 is KGHSH and CDR2 is LQKENI. Written as DNA, the CDR3 is TGTGCCAGCTCACCGGCAGGGAGGACTGAAGCTTTCTTT. Its translation: CASSPAGRTEAFF.

The V call is TRBV6-6, the J call TRBJ2-2; 8 bases match TRBD1. CDR1 MNHNY and CDR2 SVGAGI come from the germline V gene (reference sequence). The CDR3 covers 14 residues. V shed 5 bases and J 5 bases; nucleotides not matched to a gene: 4. CDR3 coding DNA: TGTGCCAGCAGTACCAGACAGGGGACCGGGGAGCTGTTTTTT. Protein: CASSTRQGTGELFF.

This clone was seen more than once but under ten times. The chain has TRBV29-1 and TRBJ2-7, with a possible D match to TRBD2 (6 bases). Trimming cost V 6 bases and J 4 bases, with 16 bases left between them. Germline CDR1 SQVTM, CDR2 ANQGSEA. The length of the CDR3 is 13 residues. The CDR3 sequence: CSVTRTGLYEQYF. The DNA of the CDR3 is TGCAGCGTAACCCGGACGGGACTTTACGAGCAGTACTTC.

This clone was detected a few times. The chain has TRBV19 and TRBJ1-2, with TRBD1 matching 7 bases. The CDR3 covers 11 residues. Germline-derived CDR1 and CDR2 are LNHDA and SQIVND (reference sequence). Unmatched junction bases numbered 3, after V lost 9 bases and J lost 5 bases. CDR3 protein: CASRGDYGYTF. CDR3 DNA sequence: TGTGCCAGCAGGGGGGATTATGGCTACACCTTC.

The chain employs TRBV7-8 and TRBJ2-5, with 11 bases that match TRBD1. The junction had 9 bases not matched to a gene; V was cut back by 2 bases and J by 4 bases. CDR3 size: 17 residues. Per germline, CDR1 SGHVS and CDR2 FQNEAQ. CDR3 protein: CASSLSRTGGGRETQYF. The CDR3, as DNA: TGTGCCAGCAGCTTATCCCGGACAGGGGGCGGGAGAGAGACCCAGTACTTC. The full variable domain, with the rest looked up from reference TRBV7-8 and TRBJ2-5, is GAGVSQSPRYKVAKRGQDVALRCDPISGHVSLFWYQQALGQGPEFLTYFQNEAQLDKSGLPSDRFFAERPEGSVSTLKIQRTQQEDSAVYLCASSLSRTGGGRETQYFGPGTRLLVL.

This clone was picked up a small number of times. The V call is TRBV12-5, the J call TRBJ1-1; possible D gene TRBD1, 5 bases. The CDR3 is 11 residues long. The germline V and J ends were trimmed by 6 bases and 11 bases, with 13 bases remaining between them. CDR1 and CDR2 (germline): LGHNT, FRNRAP. The CDR3 DNA reads TGTGCTAGTGGCCTGGGGCGGCGGGCTTTCTTT. It is translated as CASGLGRRAFF.

V gene TRBV7-8 combines with J gene TRBJ2-3, with unresolved D. CDR1 and CDR2 from the germline V gene are SGHVS and FQNEAQ. V was shortened by 1 base and J by 6 bases, with 17 bases between the two germline ends. The CDR3 covers 16 residues. The CDR3: CASSLVSRSLGDTQYF. The CDR3, as DNA: TGTGCCAGCAGCTTAGTTTCTAGAAGTTTGGGTGATACGCAGTATTTT.

This clone was seen more than once but under ten times. The rearrangement links TRBV29-1 to TRBJ1-1; tentatively, D is TRBD1 (6 bases). This CDR3 has 17 residues. Germline CDR1 and CDR2: SQVTM and ANQGSEA. V was cut by 6 bases and J by 0 bases, with 23 bases left in between. CDR3 DNA: TGCAGCGTAGAATCCCCGGGACACTACTATATGAACACTGAAGCTTTCTTT. It encodes CSVESPGHYYMNTEAFF.

The chain couples TRBV11-2 to TRBJ2-7; perhaps TRBD2 as D (6 bases). Trimming removed 5 bases from V and 9 bases from J, with 20 bases in between. CDR3 length equals 14 residues. Germline CDR1 is SGHAT and CDR2 is FQNNGV. For the CDR3, the DNA is TGTGCCAGCAGCATTGACTCGGGAGCTTGGACGCAGTACTTC. This sequence encodes CASSIDSGAWTQYF.

This clone has a handful of counts. The identical CDR3 is also encoded by other nucleotide sequences in the sample. The V and J genes are TRBV7-3 and TRBJ2-3, with 7 bases aligning to TRBD2. V shed 2 bases, J shed 4 bases, and the junction held 0 bases outside the gene matches. Germline CDR1 and CDR2: SGHTA and FQGTGA. The CDR3 runs to 13 residues. This CDR3 reads CASSLAGADTQYF. CDR3 nucleotide sequence: TGTGCCAGCAGCTTAGCGGGGGCAGATACGCAGTATTTT.

This chain links TRBV28 with TRBJ2-3; the match to TRBD2 covers 10 bases. The CDR3 totals 16 residues. CDR1 and CDR2 (germline): MDHEN, SYDVKM. The ends lost 7 bases at V and 5 bases at J; junction bases unmatched: 12. CDR3 protein: CASTISLAGARDTQYF. The DNA for the CDR3 is TGTGCCAGCACCATTTCCCTAGCGGGAGCAAGAGATACGCAGTATTTT.

The genes are TRBV4-3 and TRBJ2-3; 9 positions match TRBD2. Looked up from germline, CDR1 is LGHNA and CDR2 is YSLEER. There are 20 residues in the CDR3. V gave up 0 bases and J gave up 1 base; unmatched junction bases: 14. The chain's CDR3 is CASSQDPPSGIVLGTDTQYF. The DNA for the CDR3 is TGCGCCAGCAGCCAAGATCCTCCTAGCGGGATCGTCTTGGGCACAGATACGCAGTATTTT.

The gene calls are TRBV5-1 and TRBJ1-2; maybe TRBD1 (6 bases). Germline V gives CDR1 SGHRS, CDR2 YFSETQ. V lost 4 bases and J lost 4, with 20 bases in between. The CDR3 loop spans 16 amino acids. CDR3 DNA sequence: TGCGCCAGCAGCACTGGACAGCTCAGTGACTTCTATGGCTACACCTTC. Its translation is CASSTGQLSDFYGYTF.